This T cell receptor (beta chain) was obtained from a study of post-analysis software for immune sequencing data. Study-wide background: As for disease course, relapsing-remitting, secondary progressive and progressive-relapsing multiple sclerosis were all included.

CDR1 and CDR2 (germline): SQVTM, ANQGSEA. CDR3 size: 14 residues. Unique molecular identifiers were built into the TCR beta cDNA libraries. About half a million cDNA molecules were recovered from an input of 1 to 10 million T cells. TCRdb fed the PCR reads into MiXCR, producing one record per CDR3 protein. The table lists 750,000 to 950,000 distinct CDR3 sequences, around 50% of them singletons, with approximately 4.5% in the top ten. Findings of the study overall: Among multiple sclerosis patients, normalized Chao1 diversity was significantly below that of controls. F measure clustering grouped samples strongly by preparation batch. Roughly 5 TRBV segments (TRBV5-6, TRBV5-1 and TRBV20-1 among them) occurred more frequently in patients than in controls.

Points on this clonotype: Its antigen remains unidentified.

The sequenced sample consisted of blood. This chain uses TRBV29-1 with TRBJ2-5; 10 positions agree with TRBD2. The end of the DNA aligns better with TRBJ2-7, so the J call may be wrong. The receptor was derived from a girl aged 10 to 17 with multiple sclerosis. CDR3 protein: CSVIAGGRVYEQYF. CDR3 coding DNA: TGCAGCGTGATAGCGGGAGGTCGCGTGTACGAGCAGTACTTC.